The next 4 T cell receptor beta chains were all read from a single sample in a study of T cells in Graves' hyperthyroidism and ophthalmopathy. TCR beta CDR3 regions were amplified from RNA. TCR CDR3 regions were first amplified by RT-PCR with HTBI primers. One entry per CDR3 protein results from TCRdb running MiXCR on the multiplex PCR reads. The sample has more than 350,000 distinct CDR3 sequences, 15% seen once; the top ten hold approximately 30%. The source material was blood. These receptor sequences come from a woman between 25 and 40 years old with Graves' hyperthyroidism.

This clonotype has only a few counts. In DNA form, the CDR3 reads TGTGCCAGCAGCCGGGGGGGCGGGGGGGTATACAATGAGCAGTTCTTC. Amino acids: CASSRGGGGVYNEQFF. This chain connects TRBV11-3 to TRBJ2-1; 9 nucleotides match TRBD2. CDR1 and CDR2 (germline): SGHNT, YENEEA. There are 16 residues in the CDR3. J lost 4 bases, V lost 5 bases, and 9 bases had no gene match.

This chain's CDR3 is CASSVGGSATYNEQFF. The CDR3 coding sequence is TGTGCCAGCAGCGTAGGTGGGAGTGCAACCTACAATGAGCAGTTCTTC. The rearrangement links TRBV6-1 to TRBJ2-1; a weak D match, TRBD2 (5 bases). Germline CDR1 is MNHNS and CDR2 is SASEGT. V was cut by 6 bases and J by 2 bases, with 17 bases left in between. The CDR3 contains 16 residues.

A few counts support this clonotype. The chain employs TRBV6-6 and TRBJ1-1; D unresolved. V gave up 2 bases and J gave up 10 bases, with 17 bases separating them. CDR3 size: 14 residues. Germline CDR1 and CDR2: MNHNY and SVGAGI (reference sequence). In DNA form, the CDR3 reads TGTGCCAGCAGTTACGTGAATTCCCCCTCAGCAGCTTTCTTT. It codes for CASSYVNSPSAAFF.

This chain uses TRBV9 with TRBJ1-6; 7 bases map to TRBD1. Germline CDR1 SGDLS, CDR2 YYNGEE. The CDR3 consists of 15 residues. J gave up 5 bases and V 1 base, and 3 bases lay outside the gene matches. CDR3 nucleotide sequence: TGTGCCAGCAGCGTATCGGGACAGAATAATTCACCCCTCCACTTT. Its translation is CASSVSGQNNSPLHF.